This is a list of T cell receptor beta chains from one sample in a study of T-cell memory formation after mild COVID-19. Each CDR3 protein gets one entry after TCRdb re-called the 5' RACE reads with MiXCR. The table has about 110,000 distinct CDR3 sequences, roughly 19% seen once. Sequencing used PBMCs or a T cell subset sorted from them (not recorded which). The receptors here all came from a young man who had mild COVID-19 (a few samples of this study predate the infection). Cell type and time point are not known. CDR3s include the opening cysteine and the closing phenylalanine or tryptophan. The D gene is left open where the match is weak. The size entry is marked missing in some rows and otherwise reads once, few, many or a size class.

j_call | clone_size | d_call | v_call | cdr3_length | cdr3_aa | cdr3_nt
TRBJ2-2 | NA | NA | TRBV25-1 | 13 | CASYRGLDGELFF | TGTGCCAGCTATAGGGGATTGGACGGGGAGCTGTTTTTT
TRBJ1-1 | NA | NA | TRBV29-1 | 13 | CSVAGGPNTEAFF | TGCAGCGTTGCGGGGGGGCCGAACACTGAAGCTTTCTTT
TRBJ2-3 | NA | TRBD2 | TRBV20-1 | 15 | CSARDPAGSTDTQYF | TGCAGTGCTAGAGACCCAGCGGGGAGCACAGATACGCAGTATTTT
TRBJ1-1 | once | NA | TRBV10-3 | 13 | CAISDHENTEAFF | TGTGCCATCAGTGATCACGAGAACACTGAAGCTTTCTTT
TRBJ2-3 | NA | TRBD1 | TRBV7-3 | 15 | CASSSGQGYTDTQYF | TGTGCCAGCAGCTCGGGACAGGGATACACAGATACGCAGTATTTT
TRBJ2-5 | NA | TRBD1 | TRBV5-1 | 14 | CASRTGTGGETQYF | TGCGCCAGCAGGACAGGGACAGGTGGAGAGACCCAGTACTTC
TRBJ2-6 | few | NA | TRBV7-8 | 15 | CASSQRSSGANVLTF | TGTGCCAGCAGCCAACGTAGCTCTGGGGCCAACGTCCTGACTTTC
TRBJ2-7 | NA | TRBD1 | TRBV18 | 15 | CASSPARSGDRGPYF | TGTGCCAGCTCACCAGCGAGGTCAGGGGACAGGGGGCCGTACTTC
TRBJ2-5 | few | NA | TRBV3-1 | 16 | CASSQGRGFGQETQYF | TGTGCCAGCAGCCAAGGGCGGGGCTTTGGCCAAGAGACCCAGTACTTC
TRBJ1-1 | NA | NA | TRBV5-1 | 14 | CASSDAGKDTEAFF | TGCGCCAGCAGCGATGCAGGGAAAGACACTGAAGCTTTCTTT
TRBJ1-2 | NA | TRBD1 | TRBV7-2 | 15 | CASSFTGQTHYGYTF | TGTGCCAGCAGCTTTACGGGACAGACTCACTATGGCTACACCTTC
TRBJ2-1 | few | NA | TRBV4-3 | 15 | CASSQAVDGYNEQFF | TGCGCCAGCAGCCAAGCGGTAGATGGGTACAATGAGCAGTTCTTC
TRBJ1-1 | NA | TRBD1 | TRBV9 | 15 | CASSAVDRGWTEAFF | TGTGCCAGCAGCGCCGTCGACAGGGGTTGGACTGAAGCTTTCTTT
TRBJ1-1 | NA | TRBD1 | TRBV20-1 | 14 | CSATGTGGDTEAFF | TGCAGTGCTACTGGGACAGGGGGAGATACTGAAGCTTTCTTT
TRBJ1-1 | NA | TRBD1 | TRBV20-1 | 13 | CSASGGGAVEAFF | TGCAGTGCGAGTGGAGGGGGCGCGGTTGAAGCTTTCTTT
TRBJ1-6 | NA | NA | TRBV6-6 | 14 | CASTLTSGNSPLHF | TGTGCCAGCACCCTCACTTCGGGAAATTCACCCCTCCACTTT
TRBJ2-2 | few | TRBD2 | TRBV9 | 16 | CASSKLVSGGAGELFF | TGTGCCAGCAGCAAACTTGTCAGCGGGGGGGCCGGGGAGCTGTTTTTT
TRBJ1-5 | many | NA | TRBV12-3/TRBV12-4 | 14 | CASSNQDSNQPQHF | TGTGCCAGCAGTAATCAAGATAGCAATCAGCCCCAGCATTTT
TRBJ2-3 | NA | TRBD1 | TRBV4-1 | 17 | CASSRPGQRLRRDTQYF | TGCGCCAGCAGCCGACCGGGACAGAGACTTCGTAGAGATACGCAGTATTTT
TRBJ2-2 | NA | NA | TRBV12-3/TRBV12-4 | 14 | CASSWGSNTGELFF | TGTGCCAGCAGTTGGGGCTCGAACACCGGGGAGCTGTTTTTT
TRBJ2-7 | few | TRBD1 | TRBV5-1 | 14 | CASGEGDSRDEQYF | TGCGCCAGCGGCGAGGGGGACAGCCGGGACGAGCAGTACTTC
TRBJ2-7 | NA | NA | TRBV27 | 17 | CASSKGTPPVSSYEQYF | TGTGCCAGCAGCAAAGGGACTCCCCCCGTTAGCTCCTACGAGCAGTACTTC
TRBJ2-5 | NA | TRBD1 | TRBV7-9 | 14 | CASSSATTGGVSNF | TGTGCCAGCAGCTCGGCGACTACAGGGGGAGTATCAAACTTC
TRBJ1-4 | NA | NA | TRBV18 | 15 | CASSPQGRPNEKLFF | TGTGCCAGCTCACCCCAGGGGCGGCCTAATGAAAAACTGTTTTTT
TRBJ2-2 | NA | NA | TRBV5-1 | 15 | CASSLGALNTGELFF | TGCGCCAGCAGCTTGGGGGCGCTTAACACCGGGGAGCTGTTTTTT
TRBJ1-1 | NA | NA | TRBV7-9 | 13 | CASSFWMNTEAFF | TGTGCCAGCAGCTTCTGGATGAACACTGAAGCTTTCTTT
TRBJ1-4 | few | NA | TRBV20-1 | 16 | CSARSNSGSLNEKLFF | TGCAGTGCTAGATCCAATTCGGGGTCCTTAAATGAAAAACTGTTTTTT
TRBJ1-6 | NA | NA | TRBV7-9 | 13 | CASRWGDDSPLHF | TGTGCCAGCCGTTGGGGGGACGATTCACCCCTCCACTTT
TRBJ2-5 | NA | TRBD1 | TRBV7-7 | 14 | CASSLRTGVETQYF | TGTGCTAGCAGCCTCCGGACAGGGGTGGAGACCCAGTACTTC
TRBJ1-2 | few | TRBD1 | TRBV20-1 | 13 | CSAKTGRHSGYTF | TGCAGTGCGAAGACAGGGCGACATAGTGGCTACACCTTC
TRBJ2-1 | NA | NA | TRBV3-1 | 13 | CASSRDPGNEQFF | TGTGCCAGCAGCCGTGACCCAGGGAATGAGCAGTTCTTC
TRBJ2-3 | few | NA | TRBV2 | 15 | CASSGVTASTDTQYF | TGTGCCAGCAGTGGAGTCACAGCCAGCACAGATACGCAGTATTTT
TRBJ1-2 | NA | TRBD1 | TRBV4-2 | 16 | CASSRQNRGRTYGYTF | TGTGCCAGCAGCCGCCAGAACAGGGGGCGGACCTATGGCTACACCTTC
TRBJ1-2 | few | NA | TRBV5-1 | 14 | CASSLVTKNYGYTF | TGCGCCAGCAGCTTGGTTACAAAAAATTATGGCTACACCTTC
TRBJ2-1 | few | TRBD1 | TRBV7-7 | 13 | CASSFDRGPEQFF | TGTGCTAGCAGCTTCGACAGGGGTCCTGAGCAGTTCTTC
TRBJ1-2 | NA | NA | TRBV7-9 | 11 | CASSPSDRYTF | TGTGCCAGCAGCCCGAGTGACCGCTACACCTTC
TRBJ2-3 | many | NA | TRBV5-1 | 12 | CASSLDTDTQYF | TGCGCCAGCAGCTTAGACACAGATACGCAGTATTTT
TRBJ2-3 | few | NA | TRBV10-2 | 16 | CASKTLTGPSTDTQYF | TGCGCCAGCAAAACCCTGACAGGCCCAAGCACAGATACGCAGTATTTT
TRBJ1-6 | many | NA | TRBV27 | 15 | CASSLIGTGNSPLHF | TGTGCCAGCAGTTTAATCGGGACGGGAAATTCACCCCTCCACTTT
TRBJ2-5 | NA | TRBD1 | TRBV4-2 | 15 | CASSHLGQEKETQYF | TGTGCCAGCAGCCACCTCGGACAGGAAAAAGAGACCCAGTACTTC
TRBJ2-7 | many | NA | TRBV12-3/TRBV12-4 | 13 | CASSWRRRYEQYF | TGTGCCAGCAGTTGGAGAAGGAGGTACGAGCAGTACTTC
TRBJ1-6 | NA | NA | TRBV20-1 | 13 | CSATLQDNSPLHF | TGCAGTGCCACCTTACAGGATAATTCACCCCTCCACTTT
TRBJ2-2 | NA | NA | TRBV4-2 | 17 | CASSQAAGTLHTGELFF | TGTGCCAGCAGCCAGGCAGCCGGGACTCTACACACCGGGGAGCTGTTTTTT
TRBJ2-1 | NA | NA | TRBV9 | 16 | CASSVGGSASYNEQFF | TGTGCCAGCAGCGTAGGCGGCTCCGCCTCCTACAATGAGCAGTTCTTC
TRBJ2-3 | NA | TRBD2 | TRBV29-1 | 14 | CSGRTSGVIDTQYF | TGCAGCGGAAGAACTAGCGGGGTCATAGATACGCAGTATTTT
TRBJ2-1 | many | TRBD2 | TRBV7-9 | 13 | CASRGDSYNEQFF | TGTGCCAGCCGGGGGGACTCCTACAATGAGCAGTTCTTC
TRBJ2-2 | few | TRBD1 | TRBV20-1 | 17 | CSARNTPGQGFPGELFF | TGCAGTGCTAGAAACACCCCGGGACAGGGGTTCCCCGGGGAGCTGTTTTTT
TRBJ2-5 | NA | NA | TRBV7-2 | 14 | CASSLWSGPETQYF | TGTGCCAGCAGCTTATGGTCAGGGCCAGAGACCCAGTACTTC
TRBJ1-2 | few | TRBD1 | TRBV5-1 | 13 | CASSQTGGKGYTF | TGCGCCAGCAGCCAAACAGGGGGCAAGGGCTACACCTTC
TRBJ2-1 | many | NA | TRBV6-5 | 16 | CASSYSTSRRGNEQFF | TGTGCCAGCAGTTACTCGACCAGCAGGCGGGGCAATGAGCAGTTCTTC
TRBJ1-3 | NA | NA | TRBV4-1 | 15 | CASTLEEYSGNTIYF | TGCGCCAGCACACTAGAGGAATACTCTGGAAACACCATATATTTT
TRBJ1-2 | few | NA | TRBV20-1 | 16 | CSASTQRRGVGYGYTF | TGCAGTGCTAGCACCCAGAGGAGAGGAGTCGGCTATGGCTACACCTTC
TRBJ1-2 | NA | NA | TRBV30 | 14 | CAYTVQEGYYGYTF | TGTGCCTATACAGTCCAAGAGGGGTACTATGGCTACACCTTC
TRBJ2-3 | NA | NA | TRBV5-1 | 13 | CASSEPTTDTQYF | TGCGCCAGCAGCGAACCCACCACAGATACGCAGTATTTT